This T cell receptor (beta chain) comes out of a study of blood T cell repertoires in COVID-19. Looking at the study overall: Collection of acute and convalescent COVID-19 samples took place in the United States, Italy and Spain. T cells, B-cell-depleted T cells, or PBMCs provided the cDNA or gDNA that served as material.

Study processing details: Cell counts per sample came from amplifying reference gene primers. Profiled with immunoSEQ multiplex PCR; TCRdb holds only in-frame clones, not every one. V and J calls and clone size come straight from that table; D and trimming were deduced from the DNA. Here the sample spans 200,000 or so clones, roughly 89% being singletons. Cohorts were assigned according to the clinical history that participants reported. Sequenced: PBMCs or T cells enriched from blood (not recorded which). The source of this sequence is a woman between 40 and 50 years old with acute COVID-19.

CDR3 nucleotides: TGTGCCAGCAGTCCCGGCTATGGCTACACCTTC. Protein product: CASSPGYGYTF. V gene TRBV6-5 combines with J gene TRBJ1-2; the D is unclear. CDR1 MNHEY and CDR2 SVGAGI come from the germline V gene. V dropped 5 bases and J dropped 4 bases, with 5 bases sitting between them. This CDR3 spans 11 amino acids.